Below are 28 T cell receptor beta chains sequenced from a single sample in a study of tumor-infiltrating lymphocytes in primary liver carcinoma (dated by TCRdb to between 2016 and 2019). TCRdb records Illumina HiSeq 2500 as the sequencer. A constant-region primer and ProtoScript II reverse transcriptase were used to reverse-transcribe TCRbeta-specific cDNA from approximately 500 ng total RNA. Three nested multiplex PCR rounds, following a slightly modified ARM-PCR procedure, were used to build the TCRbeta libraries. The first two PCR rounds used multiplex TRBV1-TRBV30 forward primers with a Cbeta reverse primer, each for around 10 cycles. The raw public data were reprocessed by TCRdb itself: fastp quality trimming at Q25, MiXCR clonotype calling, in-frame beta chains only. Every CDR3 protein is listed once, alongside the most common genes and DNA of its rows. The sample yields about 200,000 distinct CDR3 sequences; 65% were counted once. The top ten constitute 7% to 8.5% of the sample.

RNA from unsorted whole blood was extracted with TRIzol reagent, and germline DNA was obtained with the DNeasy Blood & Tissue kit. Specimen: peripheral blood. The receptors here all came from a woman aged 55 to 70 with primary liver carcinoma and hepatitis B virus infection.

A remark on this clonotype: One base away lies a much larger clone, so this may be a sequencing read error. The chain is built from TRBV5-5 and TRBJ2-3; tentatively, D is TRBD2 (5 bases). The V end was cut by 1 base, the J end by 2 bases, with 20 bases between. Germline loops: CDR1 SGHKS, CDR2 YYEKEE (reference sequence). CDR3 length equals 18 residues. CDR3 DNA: TGTGCCAGCAGCTTGCACGGGATAGGGTCCTACTCCACAGATACGCAGTATTTT. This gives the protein CASSLHGIGSYSTDTQYF. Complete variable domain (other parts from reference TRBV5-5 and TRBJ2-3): DAGVTQSPTHLIKTRGQQVTLRCSPISGHKSVSWYQQVLGQGPQFIFQYYEKEERGRGNFPDRFSARQFPNYSSELNVNALLLGDSALYLCASSLHGIGSYSTDTQYFGPGTRLTVL.

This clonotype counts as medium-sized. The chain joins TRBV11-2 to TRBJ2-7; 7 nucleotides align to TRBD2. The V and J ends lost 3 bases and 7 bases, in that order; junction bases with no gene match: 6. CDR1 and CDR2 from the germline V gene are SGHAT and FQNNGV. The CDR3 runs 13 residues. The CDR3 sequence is CASSFQPGGEQYF. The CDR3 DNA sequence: TGTGCCAGCAGCTTTCAGCCCGGGGGGGAGCAGTACTTC.

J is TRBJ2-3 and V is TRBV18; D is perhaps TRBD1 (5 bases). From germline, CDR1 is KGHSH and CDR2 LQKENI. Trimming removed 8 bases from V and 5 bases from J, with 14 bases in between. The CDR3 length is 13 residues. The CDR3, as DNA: TGTGCCAGCGAACAGGTTCGTGAAGATACGCAGTATTTT. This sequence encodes CASEQVREDTQYF.

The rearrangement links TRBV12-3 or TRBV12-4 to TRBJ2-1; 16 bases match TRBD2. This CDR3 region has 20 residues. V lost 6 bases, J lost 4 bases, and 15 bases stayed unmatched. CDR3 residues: CASRPGTSGGGAGAYNEQFF. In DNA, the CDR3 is TGTGCCAGCAGACCAGGGACTAGCGGGGGGGGGGCTGGGGCTTACAATGAGCAGTTCTTC.

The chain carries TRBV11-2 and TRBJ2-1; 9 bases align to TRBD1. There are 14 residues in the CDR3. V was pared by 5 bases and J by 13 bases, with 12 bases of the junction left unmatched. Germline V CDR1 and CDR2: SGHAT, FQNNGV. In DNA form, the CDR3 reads TGTGCCAGCAGCGGGGGACAGGGATACAACGACCAGTTCTTC. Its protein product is CASSGGQGYNDQFF.

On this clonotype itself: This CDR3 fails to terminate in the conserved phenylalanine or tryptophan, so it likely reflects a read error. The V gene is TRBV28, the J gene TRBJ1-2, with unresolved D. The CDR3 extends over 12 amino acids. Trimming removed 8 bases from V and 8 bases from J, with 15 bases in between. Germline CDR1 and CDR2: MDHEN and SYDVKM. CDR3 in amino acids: CASGRRIRGYTV. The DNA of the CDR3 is TGTGCCAGCGGAAGGAGGATCCGAGGCTACACCGTC.

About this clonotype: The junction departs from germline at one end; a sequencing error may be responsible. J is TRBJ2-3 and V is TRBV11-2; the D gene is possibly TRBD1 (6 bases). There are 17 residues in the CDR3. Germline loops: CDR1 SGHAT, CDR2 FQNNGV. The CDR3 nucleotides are TGTGCCAGCAGCTCAGGACCAGGGACACTCTCCACAGATATGCAGTATTTT. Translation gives CASSSGPGTLSTDMQYF.

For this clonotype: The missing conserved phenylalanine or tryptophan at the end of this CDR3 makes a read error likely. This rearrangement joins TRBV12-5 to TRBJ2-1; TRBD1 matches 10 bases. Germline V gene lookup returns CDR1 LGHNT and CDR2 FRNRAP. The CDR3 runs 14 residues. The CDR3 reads CASGLGTGDNEQFL. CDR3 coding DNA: TGTGCTAGTGGTTTAGGGACAGGGGACAATGAACAGTTCTTA.

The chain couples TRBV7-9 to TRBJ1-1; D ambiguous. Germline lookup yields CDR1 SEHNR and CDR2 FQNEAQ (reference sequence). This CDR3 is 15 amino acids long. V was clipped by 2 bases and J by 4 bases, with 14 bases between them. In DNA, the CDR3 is TGTGCCAGCAGCTTAATAGGGCGTGAGGGCACTGAAGCTTTCTTT. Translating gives CASSLIGREGTEAFF.

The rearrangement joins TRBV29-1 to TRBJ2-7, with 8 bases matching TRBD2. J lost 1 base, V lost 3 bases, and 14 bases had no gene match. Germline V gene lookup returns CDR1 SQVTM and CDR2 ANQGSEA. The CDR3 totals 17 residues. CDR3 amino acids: CSVEEYSISGGSYEQYF. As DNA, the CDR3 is TGCAGCGTTGAGGAGTATAGCATAAGCGGGGGATCCTACGAGCAGTACTTC.

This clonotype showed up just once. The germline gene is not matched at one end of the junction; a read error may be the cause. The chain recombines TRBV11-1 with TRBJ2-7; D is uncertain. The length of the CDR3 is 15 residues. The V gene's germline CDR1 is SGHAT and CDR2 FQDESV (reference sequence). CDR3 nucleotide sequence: TGTACCAGCAGCTTAGGATCACGCGTGTCCTACGAGCAGTACTTC. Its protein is CTSSLGSRVSYEQYF.

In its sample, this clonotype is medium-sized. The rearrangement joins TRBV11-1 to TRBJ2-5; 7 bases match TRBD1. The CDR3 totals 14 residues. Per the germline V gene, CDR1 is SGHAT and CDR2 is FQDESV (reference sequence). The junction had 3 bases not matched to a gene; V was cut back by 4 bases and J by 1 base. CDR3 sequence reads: CASSWTGLQETQYF. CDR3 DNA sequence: TGTGCCAGCAGCTGGACAGGCCTCCAAGAGACCCAGTACTTC. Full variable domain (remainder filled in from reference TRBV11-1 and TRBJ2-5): EAEVAQSPRYKITEKSQAVAFWCDPISGHATLYWYRQILGQGPELLVQFQDESVVDDSQLPKDRFSAERLKGVDSTLKIQPAELGDSAMYLCASSWTGLQETQYFGPGTRLLVL.

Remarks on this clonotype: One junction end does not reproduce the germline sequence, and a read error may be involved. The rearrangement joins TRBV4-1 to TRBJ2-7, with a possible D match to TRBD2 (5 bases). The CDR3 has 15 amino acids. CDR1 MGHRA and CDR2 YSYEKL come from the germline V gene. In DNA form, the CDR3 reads TGTGTCAGCAGCCACTCGGTAGTTAAGAGGGACGAGCAGTACTTC. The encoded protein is CVSSHSVVKRDEQYF.

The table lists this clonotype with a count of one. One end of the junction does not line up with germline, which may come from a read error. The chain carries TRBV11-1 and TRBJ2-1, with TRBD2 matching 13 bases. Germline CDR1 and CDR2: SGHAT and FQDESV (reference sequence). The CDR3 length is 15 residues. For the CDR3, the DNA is TGTGTCAGCAGTCAGGGACTAGCGGGAAACGCAGAGCAGTTCTTC. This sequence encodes CVSSQGLAGNAEQFF.

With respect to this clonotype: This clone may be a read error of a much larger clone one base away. CDR3 region: CASSQGRMKTEAFF. CDR3 DNA: TGCGCCAGCAGCCAAGGCAGGATGAAAACTGAAGCTTTCTTT. The chain employs TRBV4-1 and TRBJ1-1; unclear D gene. Germline values: CDR1 MGHRA, CDR2 YSYEKL. CDR3 size: 14 residues.

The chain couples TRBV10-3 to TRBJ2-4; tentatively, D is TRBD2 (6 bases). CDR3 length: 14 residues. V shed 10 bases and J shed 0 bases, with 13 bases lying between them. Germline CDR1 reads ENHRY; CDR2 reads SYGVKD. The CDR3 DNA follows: TGTGCCACAAGAGTAGCGGTAGCCAAAAACATTCAGTACTTC. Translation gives CATRVAVAKNIQYF.

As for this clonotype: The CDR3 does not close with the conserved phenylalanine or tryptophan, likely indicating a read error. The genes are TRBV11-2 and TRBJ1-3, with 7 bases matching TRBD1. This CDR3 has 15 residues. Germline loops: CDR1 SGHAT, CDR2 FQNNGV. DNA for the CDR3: TGTGCCAGCAGCCCCTGGGACAGCTCTGGAAACGCCATATATTTA. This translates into CASSPWDSSGNAIYL.

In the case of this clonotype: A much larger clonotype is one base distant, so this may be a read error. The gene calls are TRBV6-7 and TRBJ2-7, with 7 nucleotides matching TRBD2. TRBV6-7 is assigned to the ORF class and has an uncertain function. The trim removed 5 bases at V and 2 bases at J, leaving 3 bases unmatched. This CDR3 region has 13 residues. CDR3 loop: CASSAGTTYEQYF. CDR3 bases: TGTGCCAGCAGTGCGGGGACTACCTACGAGCAGTACTTC.

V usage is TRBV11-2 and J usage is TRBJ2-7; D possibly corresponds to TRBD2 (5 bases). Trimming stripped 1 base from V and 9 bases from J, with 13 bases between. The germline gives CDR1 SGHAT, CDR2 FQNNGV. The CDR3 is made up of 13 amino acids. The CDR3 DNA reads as TGTGCCAGCAGCTTAGTTGAGGGCTACAGGCAGTACTTC. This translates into CASSLVEGYRQYF. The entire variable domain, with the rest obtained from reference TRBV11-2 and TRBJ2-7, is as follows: EAGVAQSPRYKIIEKRQSVAFWCNPISGHATLYWYQQILGQGPKLLIQFQNNGVVDDSQLPKDRFSAERLKGVDSTLKIQPAKLEDSAVYLCASSLVEGYRQYFGPGTRLTVT.

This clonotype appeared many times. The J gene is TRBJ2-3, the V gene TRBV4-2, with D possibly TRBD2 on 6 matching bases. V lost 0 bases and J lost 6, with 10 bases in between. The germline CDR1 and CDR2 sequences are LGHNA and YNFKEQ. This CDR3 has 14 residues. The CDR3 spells CASSQEALADTQYF. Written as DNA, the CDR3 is TGTGCCAGCAGCCAAGAAGCACTAGCCGATACGCAGTATTTT.

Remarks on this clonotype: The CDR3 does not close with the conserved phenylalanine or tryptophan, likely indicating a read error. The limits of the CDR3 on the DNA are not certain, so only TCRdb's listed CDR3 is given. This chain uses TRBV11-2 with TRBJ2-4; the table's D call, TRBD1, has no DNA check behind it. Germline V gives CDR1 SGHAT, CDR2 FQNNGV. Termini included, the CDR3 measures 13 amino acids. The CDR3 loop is CASSTGVGNIRYI.

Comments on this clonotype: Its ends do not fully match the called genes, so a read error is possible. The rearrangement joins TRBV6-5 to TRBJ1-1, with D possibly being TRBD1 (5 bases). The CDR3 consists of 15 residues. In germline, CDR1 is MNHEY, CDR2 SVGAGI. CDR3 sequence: CASSTQGRQNTKASF. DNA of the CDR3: TGTGCCAGCAGTACTCAGGGACGGCAGAACACTAAAGCTTCCTTT.

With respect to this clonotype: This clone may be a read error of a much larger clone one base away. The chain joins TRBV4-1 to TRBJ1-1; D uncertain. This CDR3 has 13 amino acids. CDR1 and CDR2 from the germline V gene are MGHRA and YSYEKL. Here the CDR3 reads CASSQSSGVSASF. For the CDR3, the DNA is TGCGCCAGCAGCCAATCCTCCGGGGTTTCAGCTTCCTTT.

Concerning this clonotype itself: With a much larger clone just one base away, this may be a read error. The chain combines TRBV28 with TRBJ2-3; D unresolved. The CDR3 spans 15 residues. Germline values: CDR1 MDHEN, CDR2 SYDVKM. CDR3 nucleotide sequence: TGTGCCAGCAGCGTACCGGGCCGCGGCACAGATATGCAGTATTTT. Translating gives CASSVPGRGTDMQYF.

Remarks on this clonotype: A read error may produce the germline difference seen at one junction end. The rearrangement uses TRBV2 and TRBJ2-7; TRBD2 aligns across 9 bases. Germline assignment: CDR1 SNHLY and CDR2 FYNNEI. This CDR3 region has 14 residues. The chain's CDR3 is CVSSRGGDRYEQYF. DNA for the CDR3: TGTGTCAGCAGCCGCGGGGGGGACCGCTACGAGCAGTACTTC.

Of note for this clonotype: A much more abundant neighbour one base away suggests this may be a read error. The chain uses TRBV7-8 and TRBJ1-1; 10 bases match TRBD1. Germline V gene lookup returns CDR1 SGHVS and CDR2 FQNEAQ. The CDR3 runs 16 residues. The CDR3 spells CASSLGTGGLDTDAFF. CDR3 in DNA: TGTGCCAGCAGCTTAGGGACAGGGGGGCTGGACACTGACGCTTTCTTT.

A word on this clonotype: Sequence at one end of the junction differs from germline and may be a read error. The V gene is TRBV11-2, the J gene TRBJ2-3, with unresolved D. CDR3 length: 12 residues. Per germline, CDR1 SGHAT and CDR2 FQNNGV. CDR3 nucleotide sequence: TGTGCCAGCAGCTTCGACTCAGCATTGCACCATTTT. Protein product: CASSFDSALHHF. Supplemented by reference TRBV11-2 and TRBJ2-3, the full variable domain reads EAGVAQSPRYKIIEKRQSVAFWCNPISGHATLYWYQQILGQGPKLLIQFQNNGVVDDSQLPKDRFSAERLKGVDSTLKIQPAKLEDSAVYLCASSFDSALHHFGPGTRLTVL.

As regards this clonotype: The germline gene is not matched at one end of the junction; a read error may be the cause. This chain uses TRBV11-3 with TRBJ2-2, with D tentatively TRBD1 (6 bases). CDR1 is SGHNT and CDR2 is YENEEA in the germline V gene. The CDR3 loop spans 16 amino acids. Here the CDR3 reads CASSKELPGATGELLF. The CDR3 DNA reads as TGTGCCAGCAGCAAGGAACTTCCAGGGGCCACCGGGGAGCTGCTTTTT.